A selection of T cell receptor beta chains follows, all from one sample in a study of beta chain features in type 1 diabetes. TCRdb keeps only in-frame clones here, not all; method: immunoSEQ multiplex PCR. The data contain some 330,000 clones, approximately 10% of them singletons. The sequenced material came from naive CD4+ T cells from blood. The receptors originated from a woman in her twenties or thirties in good health. Both conserved end residues are part of each CDR3. Each record gives: clone size, J gene, V gene, D gene, CDR3 protein, CDR3 DNA. D genes are given only for firm matches. The listing skips clone size in some rows; elsewhere it reads once, few, many or a size class.

clone_size: few; j_call: TRBJ2-7; v_call: TRBV27; d_call: TRBD2; cdr3_aa: CASSYGAGVWYEQYF; cdr3_nt: TGTGCCAGCAGTTACGGAGCGGGAGTATGGTACGAGCAGTACTTC
clone_size: -; j_call: TRBJ1-1; v_call: TRBV29-1; d_call: -; cdr3_aa: CSTTLNTEAFF; cdr3_nt: TGCAGCACGACTTTGAACACTGAAGCTTTCTTT
clone_size: -; j_call: TRBJ2-2; v_call: TRBV7-9; d_call: -; cdr3_aa: CASSPQGTGELFF; cdr3_nt: TGTGCCAGCAGTCCACAGGGTACCGGGGAGCTGTTTTTT
clone_size: few; j_call: TRBJ2-1; v_call: TRBV14; d_call: TRBD2; cdr3_aa: CASSRSGRGARSEQFF; cdr3_nt: TGTGCCAGTTCCCGTAGCGGGAGAGGAGCTCGCAGTGAGCAGTTCTTC
clone_size: -; j_call: TRBJ2-1; v_call: TRBV19; d_call: TRBD1; cdr3_aa: CASSIAGGWDRDRNEQFF; cdr3_nt: TGTGCCAGTAGTATAGCGGGTGGCTGGGACAGGGATCGCAATGAGCAGTTCTTC
clone_size: few; j_call: TRBJ2-7; v_call: TRBV18; d_call: TRBD2; cdr3_aa: CASSDSWTSGRGPYEQYF; cdr3_nt: TGTGCCAGCTCAGATTCCTGGACTAGCGGGAGGGGACCCTACGAGCAGTACTTC
clone_size: -; j_call: TRBJ1-1; v_call: TRBV18; d_call: -; cdr3_aa: CASSQDRKNTEAFF; cdr3_nt: TGTGCCAGCTCACAGGACAGAAAGAACACTGAAGCTTTCTTT
clone_size: -; j_call: TRBJ2-2; v_call: TRBV5-1; d_call: -; cdr3_aa: CASTGVSTGELFF; cdr3_nt: TGCGCCAGCACGGGGGTTAGCACCGGGGAGCTGTTTTTT
clone_size: few; j_call: TRBJ2-7; v_call: TRBV28; d_call: TRBD1; cdr3_aa: CASSLSSGGRLEQYF; cdr3_nt: TGTGCCAGCAGTTTATCCTCAGGGGGAAGGCTAGAGCAGTACTTC
clone_size: -; j_call: TRBJ2-1; v_call: TRBV4-3; d_call: TRBD2; cdr3_aa: CASSQDWTSGTSDEQFF; cdr3_nt: TGCGCCAGCAGCCAAGATTGGACTAGCGGGACTTCGGATGAGCAGTTCTTC
clone_size: few; j_call: TRBJ2-1; v_call: TRBV9; d_call: TRBD2; cdr3_aa: CASSVGVGASGQRGEQFF; cdr3_nt: TGTGCCAGCAGCGTAGGGGTTGGGGCTAGCGGCCAGAGAGGGGAGCAGTTCTTC
clone_size: few; j_call: TRBJ2-7; v_call: TRBV7-6; d_call: -; cdr3_aa: CASSLEQGGGYEQYF; cdr3_nt: TGTGCCAGCAGCTTAGAGCAGGGCGGCGGCTACGAGCAGTACTTC
clone_size: -; j_call: TRBJ1-1; v_call: TRBV2; d_call: -; cdr3_aa: CASSPQGFRDTEAFF; cdr3_nt: TGTGCCAGCAGTCCACAGGGATTCCGGGACACTGAAGCTTTCTTT
clone_size: few; j_call: TRBJ2-1; v_call: TRBV28; d_call: -; cdr3_aa: CASTLGGSWGNEQFF; cdr3_nt: TGTGCCAGCACCCTGGGGGGTTCCTGGGGCAATGAGCAGTTCTTC
clone_size: -; j_call: TRBJ2-6; v_call: TRBV18; d_call: -; cdr3_aa: CASSPYAGRASSGANVLTF; cdr3_nt: TGTGCCAGCTCACCCTATGCGGGACGGGCAAGCTCTGGGGCCAACGTCCTGACTTTC
clone_size: few; j_call: TRBJ2-7; v_call: TRBV7-8; d_call: -; cdr3_aa: CASSLAGGAGEQYF; cdr3_nt: TGTGCCAGCAGCTTAGCTGGGGGCGCGGGCGAGCAGTACTTC
clone_size: -; j_call: TRBJ1-2; v_call: TRBV7-2; d_call: TRBD1; cdr3_aa: CASSLRTGRNTF; cdr3_nt: TGTGCCAGCAGCCTCCGGACAGGGAGAAACACCTTC